This T cell receptor beta chain is from a study of OX40 agonist ivuxolimab in advanced cancers. Study in general: An agonistic human IgG2 monoclonal antibody against OX40 (CD134) was given.

The data were produced by immunoSEQ multiplex PCR, yet TCRdb's version contains in-frame clones alone and is incomplete. The table has 77,000 or so clones, around 83% seen once; the top ten hold 2% to 2.5%. The sample holds a few counts of this clone. Antigen unknown. V lost 4 bases and J 4 bases, leaving 17 bases between the germline ends. The CDR3 is made up of 16 amino acids. Germline V gene lookup returns CDR1 SGHVS and CDR2 FNYEAQ. Study findings and constraints: Researchers report that CD8+ T cells had, on average, more expanded clones than CD4+.

The study sampled blood at baseline, cycle 4 day 1, and cycle 7 day 1. The source of this sequence is an adult with an advanced solid tumor such as melanoma, head and neck, liver or kidney cancer. The chain uses TRBV7-6 and TRBJ1-3; D gene unclear. This sample comprised CD4+ or CD8+ T cells sorted from blood, obtained in a trial of the OX40 agonist ivuxolimab. For the CDR3, the DNA is TGTGCCAGCAGCTCCACGGCCGGCGGCAGAGGAAACACCATATATTTT. Translation: CASSSTAGGRGNTIYF.